What follows are 10 T cell receptor beta chains derived from one specimen sequenced in a study of identical twins. TCRdb passed the 5' RACE reads through MiXCR, listing each CDR3 protein once. The table shows about 150,000 distinct CDR3 sequences, with under 4.5% occurring only once. Sequencing input: memory T cells sorted from blood. These receptors were obtained from a man aged 18 to 35 in good health.

The rearrangement links TRBV11-3 to TRBJ1-1; tentatively, D is TRBD1 (6 bases). Germline lookup yields CDR1 SGHNT and CDR2 YENEEA. Trimming left V 5 bases short and J 0 bases short, with 13 bases between. The CDR3 has 15 residues. The CDR3 coding sequence is TGTGCCAGCAGCCTTATCGGGGACATGAACACTGAAGCTTTCTTT. Its translation is CASSLIGDMNTEAFF.

This clonotype was seen ten or more times. The CDR3 loop reads CTVDLLAGGRNEQFF. Here the CDR3 DNA reads TGCACCGTAGACTTACTAGCGGGAGGGCGGAATGAGCAGTTCTTC. The J gene is TRBJ2-1, the V gene TRBV29-1; 13 nucleotides match TRBD2. The CDR3 spans 15 residues. CDR1 is SQVTM and CDR2 is ANQGSEA in the germline V gene.

In its sample, this clonotype was seen many times. The V and J genes are TRBV5-1 and TRBJ2-2, with D hard to call. Trimming took 4 bases from V and 0 from J, leaving 10 bases between them. The CDR3 is made up of 15 amino acids. The germline V gene has CDR1 SGHRS and CDR2 YFSETQ. CDR3 sequence (DNA): TGCGCCAGCAGCATCTCAGAGTCGAACACCGGGGAGCTGTTTTTT. The encoded protein is CASSISESNTGELFF.

There are many counts of this clonotype. The chain couples TRBV5-6 to TRBJ2-2; D is possibly TRBD1 (7 bases). The CDR3 contains 17 residues. The V end was cut by 7 bases, the J end by 3 bases, with 22 bases between. Germline loops: CDR1 SGHDT, CDR2 YYEEEE. In DNA form, the CDR3 reads TGTGCCAGCCTCGCCCCCGGGCCAGGGGGGCACACCGGGGAGCTGTTTTTT. This gives the protein CASLAPGPGGHTGELFF. Looking up the rest from reference TRBV5-6 and TRBJ2-2 gives the full variable domain: DAGVTQSPTHLIKTRGQQVTLRCSPKSGHDTVSWYQQALGQGPQFIFQYYEEEERQRGNFPDRFSGHQFPNYSSELNVNALLLGDSALYLCASLAPGPGGHTGELFFGEGSRLTVL.

This clonotype was recorded many times. The rearrangement links TRBV4-1 to TRBJ2-3; D possibly matches TRBD1 or TRBD2 (5 bases each). The CDR3 totals 16 residues. The germline CDR1 and CDR2 sequences are MGHRA and YSYEKL. V lost 0 bases, J lost 7 bases, and 17 bases lay in between. The CDR3, as DNA: TGCGCCAGCAGCCAAGAGTGGGACGGGATTAGTTATACGCAGTATTTT. Its translation is CASSQEWDGISYTQYF.

There are many counts of this clonotype. CDR3 DNA: TGTGCCAGCAGCTTAGGTGTATACGGGGAGACCCAGTACTTC. It codes for CASSLGVYGETQYF. The V call is TRBV7-9, the J call TRBJ2-5; D ambiguous. The CDR3 runs to 14 residues. Per the germline V gene, CDR1 is SEHNR and CDR2 is FQNEAQ (reference sequence). Trimming removed 1 base from V and 5 bases from J, with 11 bases in between.

This clonotype appeared many times. This rearrangement joins TRBV10-3 to TRBJ1-1; no clear D gene. CDR3 length: 13 residues. The V gene's germline CDR1 is ENHRY and CDR2 SYGVKD. Deletions cut 4 bases from V and 5 bases from J, with 11 bases between. The CDR3 region has the DNA TGTGCCATCAGTGGAGGGAGAACAACTGAAGCTTTCTTT. Translated, it gives CAISGGRTTEAFF.

In this sample, this clonotype turned up many times. This sequence joins TRBV29-1 and TRBJ1-5; D is undetermined. V gave up 4 bases and J gave up 9 bases, with 10 bases separating them. The CDR3 is 11 amino acids. Germline V gives CDR1 SQVTM, CDR2 ANQGSEA. The CDR3 bases are TGCAGCGTTGGGAAGTCGGGGCCCCAGCATTTT. Protein product: CSVGKSGPQHF. The variable domain in full, with the rest retrieved from reference TRBV29-1 and TRBJ1-5, is SAVISQKPSRDICQRGTSLTIQCQVDSQVTMMFWYRQQPGQSLTLIATANQGSEATYESGFVIDKFPISRPNLTFSTLTVSNMSPEDSSIYLCSVGKSGPQHFGDGTRLSIL.

Ten or more counts support this clonotype. This chain uses TRBV20-1 with TRBJ2-2; D possibly matches TRBD1 or TRBD2 (6 bases each). This CDR3 is 15 amino acids long. Germline CDR1 DFQATT, CDR2 SNEGSKA (reference sequence). Trimming took 7 bases from V and 5 from J, leaving 20 bases between them. CDR3 nucleotide sequence: TGCAGTGGGACCCGGGGGCAGACGAGAACCGGGGAGCTGTTTTTT. Its protein product is CSGTRGQTRTGELFF.

This clonotype was counted ten times or more. The chain employs TRBV5-1 and TRBJ2-3; TRBD1 matches 8 bases. The CDR3 is 15 amino acids. Germline V gene sequence: CDR1 SGHRS, CDR2 YFSETQ. Trimming took 0 bases from V and 2 from J; bases not matched to a gene: 2. CDR3 DNA: TGCGCCAGCAGCTTGGACCAGGGGGCCACAGATACGCAGTATTTT. This sequence encodes CASSLDQGATDTQYF.